Below, 6 T cell receptor beta chains from the same sample are listed, as sequenced in a study of control samples from healthy donors and cancer patients. TCRdb keeps only in-frame clones here, not all; method: immunoSEQ multiplex PCR. This table holds roughly 370,000 clones, roughly 90% found once. The sequenced material came from PBMCs. The receptors shown here come from a man aged 35 to 55 with head and neck cancer.

V gene TRBV19 combines with J gene TRBJ2-5; 8 nucleotides align to TRBD2. Trimming at V came to 8 bases and at J to 5 bases, leaving 7 bases not matched to a gene. CDR1 LNHDA and CDR2 SQIVND come from the germline V gene (reference sequence). The CDR3 totals 13 residues. CDR3 nucleotide sequence: TGTGCCAGTCGGGGGGGGGCGGCCGAGACCCAGTACTTC. Protein sequence: CASRGGAAETQYF.

This chain uses TRBV28 with TRBJ2-2, with a possible D match to TRBD1 (6 bases). The V gene lost 6 bases and the J gene lost 8 bases, with 22 bases spanning the gap. Per the germline V gene, CDR1 is MDHEN and CDR2 is SYDVKM. The CDR3 length is 16 residues. The CDR3 spells CASSPQSRAGAGELFF. CDR3 nucleotide sequence: TGTGCCAGCAGCCCACAGTCCCGGGCAGGGGCTGGGGAGCTGTTTTTT.

The chain uses TRBV28 and TRBJ1-2; D remains ambiguous. V was shortened by 6 bases and J by 0 bases, with 20 bases between the two germline ends. Germline V CDR1 and CDR2: MDHEN, SYDVKM. This CDR3 has 17 residues. CDR3 nucleotide sequence: TGTGCCAGCAGATGGGCCCGCAACCCCTTTTCTAACTATGGCTACACCTTC. Encoded protein: CASRWARNPFSNYGYTF.

V and J are TRBV19 and TRBJ2-2, with unresolved D. CDR1 and CDR2 from the germline V gene are LNHDA and SQIVND (reference sequence). V lost 5 bases and J 6 bases, leaving 7 bases between the germline ends. The CDR3 totals 12 residues. The CDR3 loop is CASSQLSGELFF. In DNA form, the CDR3 reads TGTGCCAGTAGTCAGCTCTCCGGGGAGCTGTTTTTT. The entire variable domain, with the rest obtained from reference TRBV19 and TRBJ2-2, is as follows: DGGITQSPKYLFRKEGQNVTLSCEQNLNHDAMYWYRQDPGQGLRLIYYSQIVNDFQKGDIAEGYSVSREKKESFPLTVTSAQKNPTAFYLCASSQLSGELFFGEGSRLTVL.

The chain employs TRBV29-1 and TRBJ2-7; perhaps TRBD1 as D (5 bases). V was cut by 3 bases and J by 1 base, with 13 bases left in between. CDR3 length equals 14 residues. The V gene's germline CDR1 is SQVTM and CDR2 ANQGSEA. The CDR3 region has the DNA TGCAGCGTTGAGGTCCCTGGGGCATCCTACGAGCAGTACTTC. It yields the protein CSVEVPGASYEQYF.

This chain connects TRBV19 to TRBJ1-1, with a weak D call TRBD1 (5 bases). The CDR3 contains 14 residues. Germline CDR1 and CDR2: LNHDA and SQIVND (reference sequence). The V gene lost 3 bases and the J gene lost 11 bases, with 19 bases spanning the gap. The DNA for the CDR3 is TGTGCCAGTAGTATCAAAATGTCGCAGGGCGGCGCTTTCTTT. It specifies CASSIKMSQGGAFF.